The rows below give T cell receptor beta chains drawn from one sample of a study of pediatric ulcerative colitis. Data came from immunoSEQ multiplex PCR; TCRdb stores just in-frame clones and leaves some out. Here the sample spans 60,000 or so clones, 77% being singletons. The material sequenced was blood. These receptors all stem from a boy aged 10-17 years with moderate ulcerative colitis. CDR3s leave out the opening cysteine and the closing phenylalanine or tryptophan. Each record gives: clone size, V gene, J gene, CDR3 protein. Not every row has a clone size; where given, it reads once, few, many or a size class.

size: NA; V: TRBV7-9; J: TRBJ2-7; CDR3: ASSLLGTGGRYEQY
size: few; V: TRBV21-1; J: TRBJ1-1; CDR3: ASTPQGVNTEAF
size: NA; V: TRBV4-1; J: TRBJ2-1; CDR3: ASSGTSDLRNEQF
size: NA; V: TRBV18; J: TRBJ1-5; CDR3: ASSPALRGGGNQPQH
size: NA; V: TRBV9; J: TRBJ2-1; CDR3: ASSVGEGEQF
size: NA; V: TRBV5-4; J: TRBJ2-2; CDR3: ASTIRRGALNTGELF
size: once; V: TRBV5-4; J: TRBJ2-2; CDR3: ASSSAAGGRPGELF
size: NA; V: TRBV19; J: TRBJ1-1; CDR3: ASSTTGTGVEAF
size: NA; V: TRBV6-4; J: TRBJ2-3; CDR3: ASSALWGAADTQY
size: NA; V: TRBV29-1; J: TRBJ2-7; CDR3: SARTSGSYEQY
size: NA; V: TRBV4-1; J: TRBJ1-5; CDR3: ASSQAGTINQPQH
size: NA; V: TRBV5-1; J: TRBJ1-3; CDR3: ASSLESSGNTIY
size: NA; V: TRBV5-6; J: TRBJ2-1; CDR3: ASSPGPGKGGSYNEQF
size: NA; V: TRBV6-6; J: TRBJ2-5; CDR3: ASSPKETQY
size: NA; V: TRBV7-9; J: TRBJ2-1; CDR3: ASSFPWGQGRDEQF
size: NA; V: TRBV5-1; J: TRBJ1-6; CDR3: ASSFREGSYNSPLH
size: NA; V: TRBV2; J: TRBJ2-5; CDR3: ASTVQRGPQETQY
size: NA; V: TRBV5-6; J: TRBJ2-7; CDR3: ASSKGLAGAYEQY
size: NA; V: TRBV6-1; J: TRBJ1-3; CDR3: ASSEKGRRYTIY
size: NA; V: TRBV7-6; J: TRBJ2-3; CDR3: ASSAGLADTQY
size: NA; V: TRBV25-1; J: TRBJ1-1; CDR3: ASSEYKANGTEAF
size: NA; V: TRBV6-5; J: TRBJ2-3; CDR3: ASRRTGANTDTQY
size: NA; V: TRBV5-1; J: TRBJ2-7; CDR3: ASSGAGTAASYEQY
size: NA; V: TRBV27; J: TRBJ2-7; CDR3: ASSSLMDSPGEQY
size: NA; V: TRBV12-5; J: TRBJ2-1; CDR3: ASGPPTGQNYNEQF
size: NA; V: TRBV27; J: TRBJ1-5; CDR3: ASRPTGTGNNQPQH
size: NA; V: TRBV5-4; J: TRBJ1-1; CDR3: ASSVNRSPEAF
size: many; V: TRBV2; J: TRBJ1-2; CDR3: ASSARGGDGYT
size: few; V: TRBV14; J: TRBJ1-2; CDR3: ASSQGPIGYT
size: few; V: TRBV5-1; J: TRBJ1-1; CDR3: ASSLAKDGGTEAF
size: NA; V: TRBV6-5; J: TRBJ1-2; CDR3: ATAKDRMKGGYT
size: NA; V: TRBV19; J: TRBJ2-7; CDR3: GRTSYEQY
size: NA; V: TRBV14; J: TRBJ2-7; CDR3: ASSQDLGQSKFSYEQY
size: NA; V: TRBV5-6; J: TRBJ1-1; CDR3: ASSFFDTEAF
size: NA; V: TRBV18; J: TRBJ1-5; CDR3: ASSPRGNGGPQH
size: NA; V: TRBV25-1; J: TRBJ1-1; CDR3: ASSETGGTEAF
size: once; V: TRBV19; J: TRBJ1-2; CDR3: ASRPRSVSGYT
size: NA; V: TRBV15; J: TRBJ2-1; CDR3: ATSTPIAGVNNEQF
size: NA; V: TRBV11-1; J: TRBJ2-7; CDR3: ASSLAPWREWHEQY
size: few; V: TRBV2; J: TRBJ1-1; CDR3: ASHESENTEAF
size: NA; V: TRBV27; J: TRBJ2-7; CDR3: ASSPLRVVSYEQY
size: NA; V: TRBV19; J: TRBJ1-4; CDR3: ASSTLLGAANEKLF
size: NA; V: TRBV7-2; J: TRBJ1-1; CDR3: ASSLGLYGQGKAAEAF
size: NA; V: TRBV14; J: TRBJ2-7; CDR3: ASSQAYYEQY
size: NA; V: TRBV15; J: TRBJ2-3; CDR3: ATSRAVEVGSTDTQY
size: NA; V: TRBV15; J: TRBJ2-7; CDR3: ATSRVVRSYEQY
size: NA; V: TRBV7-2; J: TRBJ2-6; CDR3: ASSLLAGAGANVLT
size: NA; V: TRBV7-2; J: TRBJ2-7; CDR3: ASSLVSEQY
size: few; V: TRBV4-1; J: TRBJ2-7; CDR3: ASSQVSSSYEQY